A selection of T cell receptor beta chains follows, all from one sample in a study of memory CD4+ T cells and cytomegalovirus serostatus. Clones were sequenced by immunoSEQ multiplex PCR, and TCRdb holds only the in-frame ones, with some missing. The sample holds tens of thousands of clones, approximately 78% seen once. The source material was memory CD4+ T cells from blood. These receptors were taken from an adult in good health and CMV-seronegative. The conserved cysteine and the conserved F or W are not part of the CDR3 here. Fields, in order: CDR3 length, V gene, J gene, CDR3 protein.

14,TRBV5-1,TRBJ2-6,ASSSQGSKGANVLT
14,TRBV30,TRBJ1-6,AWSRPGTGGSSPLH
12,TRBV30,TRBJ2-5,AWTGQVHQETQY
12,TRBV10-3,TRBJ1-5,AISDWGGGQPQH
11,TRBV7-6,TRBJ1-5,ASSLEGDQPQH
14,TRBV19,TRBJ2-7,ASSNPFSGGTYEQY
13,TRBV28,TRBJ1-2,ATGSGGPTNYGYT
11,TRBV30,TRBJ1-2,AWGRDRPYGYT
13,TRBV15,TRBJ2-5,ATSRDGTSKETQY
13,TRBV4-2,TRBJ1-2,ASSQEVGGRHGYT
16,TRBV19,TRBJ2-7,ASSPGRDRGRISYEQY
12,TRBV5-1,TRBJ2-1,ASTTSGRADEQF
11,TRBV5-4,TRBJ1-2,ASSPDRVYGYT
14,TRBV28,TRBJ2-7,ASSGMGGLLGYEQY